A single sample gave rise to the 29 T cell receptor beta chains below, sequenced in a study of monozygotic twins with cystic fibrosis (dated by TCRdb to about 2021). The receptor library was made with the immunoSEQ multiplex PCR assay. What TCRdb holds here is the immuneACCESS table cut down to in-frame rearrangements. Part of the clones is not present; checked against another copy, under half of the missing clones reflect an unresolved V gene, and the others are unexplained. For this sample there are approximately 15,000 clones; roughly 91% appear just once. The ten biggest clones cover 9.3% of the sample. The sequenced sample consisted of blood. Every receptor here comes from a girl aged 2-10 years with cystic fibrosis.

The chain is built from TRBV10-1 and TRBJ2-2, with D possibly matching TRBD2 (6 bases). CDR1 and CDR2 (germline): WNHNN, SYGVQD (reference sequence). This CDR3 has 14 amino acids. V lost 6 bases and J 6 bases, leaving 14 bases between the germline ends. The CDR3 sequence: CASRASEGSGELFF. CDR3 DNA: TGCGCCAGCAGAGCCTCGGAGGGATCCGGGGAGCTGTTTTTT.

CDR3 protein: CASSWGARDRVEGSYEQYF. The CDR3, as DNA: TGCGCCAGCAGCTGGGGGGCCCGGGACAGGGTGGAGGGCTCCTACGAGCAGTACTTC. The chain recombines TRBV5-1 with TRBJ2-7; 9 bases fit TRBD1. V lost 3 bases and J lost 0; bases outside the gene matches: 16. CDR3 size: 19 residues. Germline CDR1 is SGHRS and CDR2 is YFSETQ.

The V and J genes are TRBV5-1 and TRBJ1-1, with TRBD1 identical over 10 bases. The CDR3 is 15 amino acids. From germline, CDR1 is SGHRS and CDR2 YFSETQ. With 6 bases clipped from V and 4 bases from J, the junction kept 9 bases outside the gene matches. This chain's CDR3 is CASTEDRGLGTEAFF. Written as DNA, the CDR3 is TGCGCCAGCACAGAAGACAGGGGGCTGGGCACTGAAGCTTTCTTT.

V and J are TRBV6-6 and TRBJ2-2; the D is unclear. The CDR3 totals 12 residues. CDR1 and CDR2 from the germline V gene are MNHNY and SVGAGI (reference sequence). The DNA of the CDR3 is TGTGCTTCACGAGGGAACACCGGGGAGCTGTTTTTT. Amino acid sequence: CASRGNTGELFF.

J is TRBJ2-3 and V is TRBV9, with TRBD2 matching over 13 bases. This CDR3 has 16 residues. Germline V CDR1 and CDR2: SGDLS, YYNGEE. V shed 4 bases and J 0 bases; nucleotides not matched to a gene: 2. The CDR3 is CASSRGLAGSTDTQYF. The CDR3 nucleotides read TGTGCCAGCAGCAGGGGACTAGCGGGGAGCACAGATACGCAGTATTTT.

The V gene is TRBV18, the J gene TRBJ2-1, with D tentatively TRBD2 (6 bases). Germline V lookup: CDR1 KGHSH, CDR2 LQKENI. V gave up 3 bases and J gave up 6 bases, with 12 bases separating them. The CDR3 extends over 14 amino acids. CDR3 residues: CASSPPAGRNEQFF. As DNA, the CDR3 is TGTGCCAGCTCACCCCCGGCGGGACGCAATGAGCAGTTCTTC. The entire variable domain, with the rest obtained from reference TRBV18 and TRBJ2-1, is as follows: NAGVMQNPRHLVRRRGQEARLRCSPMKGHSHVYWYRQLPEEGLKFMVYLQKENIIDESGMPKERFSAEFPKEGPSILRIQQVVRGDSAAYFCASSPPAGRNEQFFGPGTRLTVL.

The CDR3 protein is CASSFGPGGYEQYF. CDR3 DNA sequence: TGCGCCAGCAGCTTCGGCCCAGGGGGCTACGAGCAGTACTTC. The chain couples TRBV5-1 to TRBJ2-7; TRBD1 matches 7 bases. This CDR3 region has 14 residues. In germline, CDR1 is SGHRS, CDR2 YFSETQ. After removal of 2 bases from V and 3 bases from J, the junction contained 5 bases not matched to a gene.

This clone has a single count. Here the CDR3 DNA reads TGCGCCAGCAGCCTGGGACAGGGCGGCAGCAATCAGCCCCAGCATTTT. Amino acid sequence: CASSLGQGGSNQPQHF. The chain combines TRBV5-1 with TRBJ1-5, with 9 bases matching TRBD1. This CDR3 region has 16 residues. V lost 4 bases to trimming and J lost 1 base; unmatched junction nucleotides: 6. The germline V gene has CDR1 SGHRS and CDR2 YFSETQ.

The chain is built from TRBV5-4 and TRBJ1-3; TRBD1 might be the D (6 bases). The CDR3 totals 14 residues. V lost 4 bases, J lost 1 base, and 9 bases lay in between. Germline CDR1 is SGHNT and CDR2 is YYREEE (reference sequence). Written as DNA, the CDR3 is TGTGCCAGCAGCCAGGACAGTTCTGGAAACACCATATATTTT. Its translation is CASSQDSSGNTIYF.

In its sample, this clone was seen once. CDR3 nucleotides: TGTGCCAGCAGTTCGCTCGGGCCCCGAAGACACATTCAGTACTTC. Residues: CASSSLGPRRHIQYF. This chain uses TRBV27 with TRBJ2-4; D remains ambiguous. Germline V gives CDR1 MNHEY, CDR2 SMNVEV (reference sequence). CDR3 length: 15 residues. V lost 4 bases, J lost 8 bases, and 18 bases lay in between.

This rearrangement joins TRBV9 to TRBJ2-3, with 13 positions matching TRBD2. V trimming: 0 bases; J trimming: 4 bases; junction bases outside the gene matches: 5. Germline CDR1 and CDR2: SGDLS and YYNGEE. This CDR3 comprises 17 residues. Here the CDR3 reads CASSVGLAGGVADTQYF. The CDR3, as DNA: TGTGCCAGCAGCGTAGGACTAGCGGGAGGTGTGGCAGATACGCAGTATTTT.

This chain connects TRBV19 to TRBJ2-2; D may be TRBD2 (5 bases). Trimming took 5 bases from V and 4 from J, leaving 11 bases between them. Looked up from germline, CDR1 is LNHDA and CDR2 is SQIVND (reference sequence). The CDR3 totals 14 residues. CDR3 DNA sequence: TGTGCCAGTAGTTCTTTGACTACCACCGGGGAGCTGTTTTTT. Its protein product is CASSSLTTTGELFF.

The V gene is TRBV4-3, the J gene TRBJ2-7, with 14 positions matching TRBD2. The germline gives CDR1 LGHNA, CDR2 YSLEER. There are 17 residues in the CDR3. J lost 7 bases, V lost 1 base, and 9 bases had no gene match. For the CDR3, the DNA is TGCGCCAGCAGCCAAGGACGGACTAGCGGGGGGCCTGGTGAGCAGTACTTC. Translating gives CASSQGRTSGGPGEQYF.

The chain links TRBV7-9 to TRBJ2-3, with 11 bases matching TRBD2. V lost 4 bases and J lost 2; bases outside the gene matches: 5. This CDR3 comprises 16 residues. Germline values: CDR1 SEHNR, CDR2 FQNEAQ (reference sequence). CDR3 residues: CASSSRTSGYTDTQYF. As DNA, the CDR3 is TGTGCCAGCAGCTCCCGGACTAGCGGGTACACAGATACGCAGTATTTT.

The chain has TRBV6-5 and TRBJ2-4, with TRBD2 identical over 7 bases. The V and J ends lost 5 bases and 8 bases, in that order; junction bases with no gene match: 9. This CDR3 comprises 14 residues. Germline V lookup: CDR1 MNHEY, CDR2 SVGAGI. The CDR3 sequence is CASSPTTSTDIQYF. CDR3 nucleotides: TGTGCCAGCAGTCCCACGACTAGCACGGACATTCAGTACTTC.

This sequence joins TRBV4-1 and TRBJ2-3; D call uncertain. The CDR3 spans 14 residues. Germline V gene data show CDR1 as MGHRA and CDR2 as YSYEKL. Trimming removed 3 bases at V and 2 bases at J, with 9 bases between. CDR3 coding DNA: TGCGCCAGCAGCCAGCACATTAACACAGATACGCAGTATTTT. Translated, it gives CASSQHINTDTQYF.

J is TRBJ1-1 and V is TRBV28; D not resolved. Germline CDR1 is MDHEN and CDR2 is SYDVKM. The length of the CDR3 is 13 residues. V lost 6 bases, J lost 1 base, and 9 bases lay in between. The CDR3 bases are TGTGCCAGCAGCCCATTGGGGAACACTGAAGCTTTCTTT. Translated, it gives CASSPLGNTEAFF.

DNA of the CDR3: TGCGCCAGCAGCCAAGATGGGAGCGGGAGAGGGGCCTACGAGCAGTACTTC. Translation gives CASSQDGSGRGAYEQYF. The genes are TRBV4-1 and TRBJ2-7; 8 bases map to TRBD2. The CDR3 runs to 17 residues. V trimming: 0 bases; J trimming: 2 bases; junction bases outside the gene matches: 9. CDR1 MGHRA and CDR2 YSYEKL come from the germline V gene.

The chain carries TRBV29-1 and TRBJ1-1, with TRBD1 matching 7 bases. Trimming cost V 7 bases and J 3 bases; bases outside gene matches: 8. The CDR3 length is 13 residues. The V gene's germline CDR1 is SQVTM and CDR2 ANQGSEA. The DNA for the CDR3 is TGCAGCGCCCAGACAGGGCCGGACACTGAAGCTTTCTTT. It specifies CSAQTGPDTEAFF.

This clone was seen a single time. V is TRBV11-3 and J is TRBJ1-1; 7 bases are shared with TRBD1. The V gene end was trimmed by 5 bases and the J gene end by 6 bases; junction bases not matched to a gene: 18. In germline, CDR1 is SGHNT, CDR2 YENEEA. This CDR3 is built from 17 residues. The CDR3 sequence is CASSPKGADPTRPEAFF. The CDR3 coding sequence is TGTGCCAGCAGCCCGAAGGGGGCCGACCCTACTAGGCCTGAAGCTTTCTTT.

This chain connects TRBV19 to TRBJ1-2; D call uncertain. The CDR3 spans 12 residues. V was trimmed by 3 bases and J by 8 bases, leaving 10 bases between them. CDR1 is LNHDA and CDR2 is SQIVND in the germline V gene (reference sequence). CDR3 region: CASSIGSRGYTF. The CDR3 coding sequence is TGTGCCAGTAGTATCGGTTCCCGGGGCTACACCTTC.

The chain links TRBV20-1 to TRBJ2-3; no clear D. The CDR3 sequence is 11 residues long. CDR1 and CDR2 (germline): DFQATT, SNEGSKA (reference sequence). V was clipped by 2 bases and J by 3 bases, with 3 bases between them. The CDR3 here is CSARRTDTQYF. DNA of the CDR3: TGCAGTGCTAGAAGGACAGATACGCAGTATTTT.

This chain connects TRBV7-2 to TRBJ2-7; TRBD2 is a possible D gene (6 bases). CDR3 size: 14 residues. In germline, CDR1 is SGHTA, CDR2 FQGNSA. The V end was cut by 1 base, the J end by 0 bases, with 7 bases between. The CDR3 loop reads CASSLVRDSYEQYF. The CDR3 bases are TGTGCCAGCAGCTTAGTGCGGGACTCCTACGAGCAGTACTTC. Filled out from reference TRBV7-2 and TRBJ2-7, the complete variable domain reads GAGVSQSPSNKVTEKGKDVELRCDPISGHTALYWYRQSLGQGLEFLIYFQGNSAPDKSGLPSDRFSAERTGGSVSTLTIQRTQQEDSAVYLCASSLVRDSYEQYFGPGTRLTVT.

V gene TRBV11-2 combines with J gene TRBJ1-4; perhaps TRBD1 as D (5 bases). The CDR3 has 17 amino acids. The V gene's germline CDR1 is SGHAT and CDR2 FQNNGV. V lost 3 bases, J lost 3 bases, and 17 bases lay in between. For the CDR3, the DNA is TGTGCCAGCAGCTTGGGCAGAACAATCAGGGCTAATGAAAAACTGTTTTTT. It encodes CASSLGRTIRANEKLFF.

The chain combines TRBV27 with TRBJ2-2; 10 bases match TRBD1. V shed 5 bases and J 8 bases; nucleotides not matched to a gene: 8. The CDR3 consists of 15 residues. Germline CDR1 is MNHEY and CDR2 is SMNVEV (reference sequence). Here the CDR3 reads CASSRGTGAGGELFF. DNA of the CDR3: TGTGCCAGCAGTCGAGGGACAGGGGCAGGAGGGGAGCTGTTTTTT.

The genes are TRBV4-1 and TRBJ2-1, with D perhaps TRBD1 (5 bases). CDR3 length: 15 residues. V lost 1 base and J lost 6, with 13 bases in between. Germline lookup yields CDR1 MGHRA and CDR2 YSYEKL. The CDR3: CASSQGLGRGNEQFF. DNA of the CDR3: TGCGCCAGCAGCCAAGGTTTGGGAAGGGGCAATGAGCAGTTCTTC.

The chain couples TRBV28 to TRBJ2-7; 10 nucleotides align to TRBD1. J gave up 4 bases and V 4 bases, and 22 bases lay outside the gene matches. From germline, CDR1 is MDHEN and CDR2 SYDVKM. The CDR3 is 20 residues long. The CDR3 sequence is CASSSRPRRVPGQGRYEQYF. CDR3 in DNA: TGTGCCAGCAGTTCACGCCCTCGTCGAGTGCCGGGACAGGGGCGATACGAGCAGTACTTC.

The chain employs TRBV6-1 and TRBJ1-3; D gene unclear. V lost 4 bases and J 3 bases, leaving 4 bases between the germline ends. This CDR3 is built from 12 residues. The germline CDR1 and CDR2 sequences are MNHNS and SASEGT. The CDR3 sequence: CASSALGNTIYF. DNA of the CDR3: TGTGCCAGCAGTGCGCTTGGAAACACCATATATTTT.

This chain uses TRBV9 with TRBJ2-2; D may be TRBD2 (6 bases). Germline lookup yields CDR1 SGDLS and CDR2 YYNGEE. Trimming cost V 1 base and J 5 bases, with 9 bases left between them. This CDR3 has 14 residues. CDR3 protein: CASSVRGLTGELFF. CDR3 sequence (DNA): TGTGCCAGCAGCGTACGGGGGTTGACCGGGGAGCTGTTTTTT.